Shown below are 4 T cell receptor beta chains from a single sample sequenced in a study of response to subunit inactivated influenza vaccine (dated by TCRdb to the late 2010s). The library was generated by RT-PCR. The listed sequencing device is Illumina HiSeq 2500. TCRdb itself trimmed the public reads at Q25 with fastp, ran MiXCR and retained productive beta chains. Each CDR3 protein gets just one entry, which takes the most common genes and DNA from the rows behind it. Present in this sample are almost 250,000 distinct CDR3 sequences, 12% of which were seen just once. The biggest ten clones account for less than 8.5% of the sample. Sequencing used non-naive T cells sorted from PBMCs, obtained less than 15 days before vaccination. The intended sense of this specimen's cell subset or site label: memory T cell fraction. These receptors originate from a man aged 50 to 60 who received an inactivated influenza vaccine. Donor details come from another sample of the same person, matched by shared clones.

This rearrangement joins TRBV19 to TRBJ2-5; D possibly matches TRBD1 or TRBD2 (6 bases each). The V and J ends lost 5 bases and 5 bases respectively, with 18 bases between them. This CDR3 spans 15 amino acids. CDR1 LNHDA and CDR2 SQIVND come from the germline V gene (reference sequence). Here the CDR3 reads CASSAPGALWETQYF. In nucleotides, the CDR3 is TGTGCCAGTAGTGCCCCGGGGGCCTTATGGGAGACCCAGTACTTC.

J is TRBJ2-5 and V is TRBV28; the match to TRBD1 covers 7 bases. J gave up 4 bases and V 5 bases, and 16 bases lay outside the gene matches. The V gene's germline CDR1 is MDHEN and CDR2 SYDVKM. This CDR3 is built from 17 residues. CDR3 nucleotides: TGTGCCAGCAGTCCATGGGACAGACCACAATGGGCAGAGACCCAGTACTTC. Residues: CASSPWDRPQWAETQYF.

This clonotype was counted only a few times. The chain carries TRBV7-6 and TRBJ1-4; D might be TRBD1 (5 bases). Per the germline V gene, CDR1 is SGHVS and CDR2 is FNYEAQ. Trimming cost V 6 bases and J 8 bases, with 16 bases left between them. This CDR3 comprises 14 residues. The CDR3 region has the DNA TGTGCCAGCAGTACTACGACAGCCTCGGAAAAACTGTTTTTT. Translated: CASSTTTASEKLFF.

This clonotype appeared many times. This chain connects TRBV7-2 to TRBJ2-3, with 7 nucleotides matching TRBD1. The germline gives CDR1 SGHTA, CDR2 FQGNSA. J gave up 6 bases and V 6 bases, and 9 bases lay outside the gene matches. This CDR3 has 14 amino acids. The DNA for the CDR3 is TGTGCCAGCAGGATGACAGGGATTAAGGATACGCAGTATTTT. It translates to CASRMTGIKDTQYF.